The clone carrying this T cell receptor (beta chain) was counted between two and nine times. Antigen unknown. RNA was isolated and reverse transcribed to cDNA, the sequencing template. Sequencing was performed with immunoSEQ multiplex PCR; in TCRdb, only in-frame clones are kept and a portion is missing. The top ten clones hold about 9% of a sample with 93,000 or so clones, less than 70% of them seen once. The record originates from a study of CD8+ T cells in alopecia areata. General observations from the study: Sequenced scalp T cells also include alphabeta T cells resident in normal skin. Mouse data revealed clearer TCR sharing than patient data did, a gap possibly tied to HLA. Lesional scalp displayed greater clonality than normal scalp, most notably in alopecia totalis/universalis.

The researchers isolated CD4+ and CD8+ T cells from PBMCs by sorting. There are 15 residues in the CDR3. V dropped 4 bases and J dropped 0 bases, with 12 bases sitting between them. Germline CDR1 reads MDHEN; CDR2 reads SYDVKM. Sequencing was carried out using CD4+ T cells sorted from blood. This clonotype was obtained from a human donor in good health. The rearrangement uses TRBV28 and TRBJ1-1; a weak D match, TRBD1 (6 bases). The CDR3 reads CASSSFGQLNTEAFF. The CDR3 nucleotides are TGTGCCAGCAGTTCCTTCGGACAGCTGAACACTGAAGCTTTCTTT.